This T cell receptor (beta chain) was obtained from a study of shared clonotypes between healthy human individuals. Study findings and constraints: Sampling covered blood only; tissue repertoires likely differ. It was observed that roughly 4.8% of naive CD4 clonotypes were shared across a handful of donors. The expectation was that sequencing depth would affect clonotype sharing among donors.

This clone was found once. The target antigen is unknown. Looked up from germline, CDR1 is SGHTA and CDR2 is FQGNSA. V was cut by 0 bases and J by 3 bases, with 9 bases left in between. The CDR3 runs to 14 residues. Some clones are missing from TCRdb's copy, which holds only in-frame ones; the method was immunoSEQ multiplex PCR. This sample yields 500,000 to 550,000 clones, of which approximately 95% are seen a single time; about 0.068% belongs to the top ten. Sequencing was done on a sample of naive CD4+ T cells sorted from blood. Subset given: CD45RA+ positively selected. The receptor comes from a woman aged 30 to 39 in good health. The chain links TRBV7-2 to TRBJ2-7, with D tentatively TRBD1 or TRBD2 (5 bases each). The CDR3 DNA sequence: TGTGCCAGCAGCTTAGCCGGGACGAACTACGAGCAGTACTTC. Protein: CASSLAGTNYEQYF.